Below, one T cell receptor beta chain is given with its context. This specimen comes from a study of T-cell reconstitution after alpha-beta-depleted transplantation in children. Trimming removed 1 base at V and 0 bases at J, with 10 bases between. In germline, CDR1 is SGHTA, CDR2 FQGNSA. The length of the CDR3 is 15 residues. For TCRbeta, the library was prepared with unique molecular identifiers. TCRdb re-derived calls from the PCR reads in MiXCR, one entry per CDR3 protein. The table lists approximately 590,000 distinct CDR3 sequences, over 9.5% of them singletons. The rearrangement joins TRBV7-2 to TRBJ2-7; a weak D match, TRBD1 (5 bases). This specimen consisted of PBMCs from the stem cell graft donor, obtained from the stem cell graft. This sequence was found in a human donor who donated a stem cell graft to a child with acute myeloid leukemia. CDR3 in amino acids: CASSLGAGPSYEQYF. The DNA of the CDR3 is TGTGCCAGCAGCTTAGGAGCAGGGCCCTCCTACGAGCAGTACTTC.